This T cell receptor beta chain was sequenced during a study of cytomegalovirus exposure and HLA in healthy donors. In germline, CDR1 is MNHEY, CDR2 SMNVEV (reference sequence). V shed 5 bases, J shed 5 bases, and the junction held 4 bases outside the gene matches. There are 14 residues in the CDR3. The PCR made use of 60 Vbeta and 13 Jbeta primers. Generated by immunoSEQ multiplex PCR, the TCRdb table keeps only in-frame clones and is missing some. The table records under 130,000 clones, 65% to 80% of them present only once. What was sequenced was PBMCs. V and J are TRBV27 and TRBJ2-2, with 8 bases matching TRBD1. The receptor's source is a woman aged 35 to 49 in good health and CMV-seronegative. The CDR3 loop reads CASSAYRGTGELFF. The DNA for the CDR3 is TGTGCCAGCAGTGCCTACAGGGGGACCGGGGAGCTGTTTTTT.